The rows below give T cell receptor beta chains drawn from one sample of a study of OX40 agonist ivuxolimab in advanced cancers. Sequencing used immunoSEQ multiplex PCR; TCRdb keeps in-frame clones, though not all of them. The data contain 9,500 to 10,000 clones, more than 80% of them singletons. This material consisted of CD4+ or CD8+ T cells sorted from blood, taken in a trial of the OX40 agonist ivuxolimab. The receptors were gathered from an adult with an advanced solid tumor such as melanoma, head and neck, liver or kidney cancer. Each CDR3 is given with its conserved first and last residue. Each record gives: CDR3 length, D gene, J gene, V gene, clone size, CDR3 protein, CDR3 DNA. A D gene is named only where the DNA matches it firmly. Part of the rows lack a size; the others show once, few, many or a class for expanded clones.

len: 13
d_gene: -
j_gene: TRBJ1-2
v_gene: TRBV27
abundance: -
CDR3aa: CASTQGGRSGYTF
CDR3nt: TGTGCCAGCACCCAGGGAGGGAGGTCTGGCTACACCTTC

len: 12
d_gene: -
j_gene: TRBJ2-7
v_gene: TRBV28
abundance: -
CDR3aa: CASSLLIYEQYF
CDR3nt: TGTGCCAGCAGTTTATTAATCTACGAGCAGTACTTC

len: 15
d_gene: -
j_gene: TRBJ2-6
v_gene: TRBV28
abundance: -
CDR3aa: CASSSLAAGANVLTF
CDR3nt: TGTGCCAGCAGTTCCCTAGCCGCTGGGGCCAACGTCCTGACTTTC

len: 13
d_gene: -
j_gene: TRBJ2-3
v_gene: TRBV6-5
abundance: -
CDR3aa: CASSLGRGDTQYF
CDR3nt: TGTGCCAGCAGCCTGGGGCGTGGGGATACGCAGTATTTT

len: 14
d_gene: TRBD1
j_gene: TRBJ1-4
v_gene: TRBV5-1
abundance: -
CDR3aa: CASSFGQGGEKLFF
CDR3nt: TGCGCCAGCAGCTTCGGGCAGGGGGGAGAAAAACTGTTTTTT

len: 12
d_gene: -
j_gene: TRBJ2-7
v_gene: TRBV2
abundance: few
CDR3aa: CASSGDSGEQYF
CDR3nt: TGTGCCAGCAGTGGAGACAGTGGCGAGCAGTACTTC

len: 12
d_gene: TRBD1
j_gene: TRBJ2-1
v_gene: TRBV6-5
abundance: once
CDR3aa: CASSGTDNEQFF
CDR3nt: TGTGCCAGCAGTGGGACAGACAATGAGCAGTTCTTC

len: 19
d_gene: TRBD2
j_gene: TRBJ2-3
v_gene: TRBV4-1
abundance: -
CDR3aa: CASSQRLAGGPTSTDTQYF
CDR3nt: TGCGCCAGCAGCCAACGACTAGCGGGAGGGCCTACAAGCACAGATACGCAGTATTTT

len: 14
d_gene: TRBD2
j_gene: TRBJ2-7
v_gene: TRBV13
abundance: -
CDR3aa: CASSSSGGPYEQYF
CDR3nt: TGTGCCAGCAGCTCTAGCGGAGGGCCGTACGAGCAGTACTTC

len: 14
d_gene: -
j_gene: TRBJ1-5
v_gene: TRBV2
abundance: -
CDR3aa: CASSELNRDQPQHF
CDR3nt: TGTGCCAGCAGTGAATTGAACAGGGATCAGCCCCAGCATTTT

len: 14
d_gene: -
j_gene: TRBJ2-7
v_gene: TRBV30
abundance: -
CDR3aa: CAWSAGFPSYEQYF
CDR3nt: TGTGCCTGGAGCGCGGGATTTCCGTCCTACGAGCAGTACTTC